This T cell receptor (beta chain) was sequenced for a study of OX40 agonist ivuxolimab in advanced cancers. The wider study: Patients were infused with ivuxolimab every 2 weeks at 0.01 to 10 mg/kg.

The CDR3 contains 14 residues. V shed 5 bases and J shed 2 bases, with 13 bases lying between them. CDR1 is LGHNA, CDR2 YNFKEQ, per germline. Produced via immunoSEQ multiplex PCR; TCRdb's table is partial and in-frame only. The table records some 40,000 clones, around 83% of them present only once. Sequencing was performed on CD4+ or CD8+ T cells sorted from blood, taken in a trial of the OX40 agonist ivuxolimab. This TCR was sampled from an adult with an advanced solid tumor such as melanoma, head and neck, liver or kidney cancer. The V call is TRBV4-2, the J call TRBJ2-7; D is unresolved. The CDR3 is CASSLGPKPYEQYF. The CDR3 region has the DNA TGTGCCAGCAGCTTGGGCCCGAAACCCTACGAGCAGTACTTC.